This TCR beta chain was captured in a study of T cells after yellow fever vaccination. About the research overall: Those fractions that held only low numbers of cells were prepared using the SMART-Seq v4 Ultra Low Input RNA kit. Study findings and constraints: Most primary-vaccination clones reappeared after the booster (less than 98% CD4, 88% CD8). Abundant bulk-population clonotypes could contaminate the FACS-sorted repertoires. Although most clonotypes did not, a small share appeared in both CD4 and CD8 compartments.

Germline V CDR1 and CDR2: SGHRS, YFSETQ. With 4 bases removed from V and 5 bases from J, the gap between germline ends came to 18 bases. The CDR3 consists of 15 residues. This clonotype was observed a handful of times. What it recognizes is unknown. MiXCR was run by TCRdb on the 5' RACE reads, yielding one entry per CDR3 protein. Of 250,000 to 300,000 distinct CDR3 sequences detected, about 5.2% appear once; the ten largest clones hold roughly 3.4%. The sequence was obtained from a man in his late teens or twenties who received the YFV17D yellow fever vaccine. The J gene is TRBJ2-5, the V gene TRBV5-1, with D perhaps TRBD2 (5 bases). Source: CD4+ T cells sorted from PBMCs, taken on the day of the yellow fever booster vaccination. The CDR3 DNA reads as TGCGCCAGCAGCACCCTTAGCGACCCTGGGGAGACCCAGTACTTC. Its translation is CASSTLSDPGETQYF.